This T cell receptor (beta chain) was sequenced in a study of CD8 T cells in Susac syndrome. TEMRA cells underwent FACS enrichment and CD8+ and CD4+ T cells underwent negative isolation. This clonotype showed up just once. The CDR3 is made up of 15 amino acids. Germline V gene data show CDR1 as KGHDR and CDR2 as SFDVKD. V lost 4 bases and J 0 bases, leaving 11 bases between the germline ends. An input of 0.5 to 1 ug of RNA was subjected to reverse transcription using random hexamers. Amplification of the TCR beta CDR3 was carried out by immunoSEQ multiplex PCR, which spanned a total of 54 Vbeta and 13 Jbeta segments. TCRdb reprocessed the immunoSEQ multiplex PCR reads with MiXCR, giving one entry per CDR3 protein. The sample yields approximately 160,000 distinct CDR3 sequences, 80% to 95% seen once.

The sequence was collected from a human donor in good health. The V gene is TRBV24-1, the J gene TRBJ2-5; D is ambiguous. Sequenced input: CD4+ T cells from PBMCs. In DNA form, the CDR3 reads TGTGCCACCAGTGACCCCGCAGACTACCAAGAGACCCAGTACTTC. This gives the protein CATSDPADYQETQYF.